This T cell receptor (beta chain) emerged from a study of cytomegalovirus exposure and HLA in healthy donors. Notes on the study in general: In a later analysis, TCR beta V- and J-gene trimming showed a link to a missense DCLRE1C variant. Presence/absence analysis assumed near-uniform sequencing depth across donors.

About this clone: Its antigen is currently unknown.

The primer mix had 60 Vbeta and 13 Jbeta primers. Repertoires were generated with immunoSEQ multiplex PCR, while TCRdb's copy carries only in-frame clones and drops some. The profile shows around 230,000 clones, around 79% of them singletons. Each of the donors was a healthy bone marrow donor. This TCR came from a male donor in good health and CMV-seronegative. The source material was PBMCs.

CDR3 DNA sequence: TGCGCCAGCAGCCAAGCCGCGGCGGGCTCCTCCTACGAGCAGTACTTC. Translating gives CASSQAAAGSSYEQYF. The J gene is TRBJ2-7, the V gene TRBV4-3; D may be TRBD2 (5 bases). The germline V and J ends were trimmed by 1 base and 0 bases, with 13 bases remaining between them. Germline V gene lookup returns CDR1 LGHNA and CDR2 YSLEER. This CDR3 region has 16 residues.